This TCR beta chain emerged from a study of T cell repertoires in cytomegalovirus infection. On the study more broadly: A matching HLA type, together with CMV infection, was signaled by public TCR beta signatures.

MiXCR, applied by TCRdb to the reads, yields one record per CDR3 protein. This table has 290,000 or so distinct CDR3 sequences, around 10% appearing once. The CDR3 is 12 residues long. Trimming took 8 bases from V and 0 from J, leaving 5 bases between them. CDR1 SGHTA and CDR2 FQGNSA come from the germline V gene. This clonotype was seen repeatedly, ten times or more. This rearrangement joins TRBV7-2 to TRBJ2-1; the D is unclear. The sequenced material came from PBMCs. This receptor was taken from a human donor in good health (CMV status not recorded). Some clones in this sample may be carry-over from other donors' samples. CDR3 nucleotide sequence: TGTGCCAGCGTTATCTCCTACAATGAGCAGTTCTTC. The encoded protein is CASVISYNEQFF. The full variable domain, with the rest looked up from reference TRBV7-2 and TRBJ2-1, is GAGVSQSPSNKVTEKGKDVELRCDPISGHTALYWYRQSLGQGLEFLIYFQGNSAPDKSGLPSDRFSAERTGGSVSTLTIQRTQQEDSAVYLCASVISYNEQFFGPGTRLTVL.